The subject of this entry is one TCR beta chain. No cognate antigen has been identified for it. No much larger clone is present one base from it, and per-base qualities are unavailable. Whole blood was collected in K2EDTA tubes by collaborating institutions according to the institutions' own protocols. For TCRbeta analysis, collaborators shipped samples in one of three forms: frozen whole blood, isolated PBMCs, or DNA extracted from either of those sample types. This record comes from a study of blood T cell repertoires in COVID-19 (dated by TCRdb to 2020 to 2022). Describing the broader study: Collaborator samples came from the United States, Italy and Spain and covered acute and convalescent phases of COVID-19. Nearly every sample came with metadata listing a de-identified subject ID, COVID-19 status, age in years and sex. The prospective study material was composed of cDNA or gDNA derived from T cells, B-cell-depleted T cells, or PBMCs. Subjects who had been exposed to COVID-19, were actively infected with it, or had recovered from it provided the deeply sampled blood TCRbeta repertoires that made up the dataset. The repertoires were released in a freely available public database meant as a resource for research on the immune response to SARS-CoV-2. Where available, HLA class I and class II types were obtained from metadata supplied by the sample provider rather than from assay-based typing. The samples were drawn from the first 160 participants of the ongoing ImmuneRACE study and from 950 to 1,500 subjects provided by 6 global collaborators.

Results and caveats for the whole study, not just this receptor: The quantity of clinical and demographic metadata differed by source and by participant and was supplied without curation.

The immunoSEQ Assay, a bias-controlled multiplex PCR, was used to amplify TCRbeta CDR3 regions from genomic DNA. Processing in the source paper ran as follows. Nucleated cell counts per sample were estimated from amplification of reference gene primers within the assay. To quantify the absolute abundance of each unique TCRbeta CDR3 rearrangement, sequence reads were collapsed and filtered. For each sample, productive Simpson clonality was calculated as the square root of Simpson's diversity index over productive rearrangements. In its TCRdb copy, this immuneACCESS table keeps in-frame sequences only and misses some clones. Where compared with another copy, unresolved V genes explain less than half of these, and the others have no known cause. D and trimming come from the DNA, and the V and J calls and clone size come from that table. The sample table lists fewer than 110,000 clones, roughly 90% of them with a count of one. Together, the top ten hold approximately 3.5% of the sample.

Sequenced input: peripheral blood. The source is an older woman with acute or convalescent COVID-19.

The CDR3 reads as follows: CASRPGQVGNTIYF. Read as DNA, the sequence is TGTGCCAGCAGACCCGGACAGGTTGGAAACACCATATATTTT. Rearrangement joined TRBV6-5 to TRBJ1-3; 7 central nucleotides agree with TRBD1. The CDR3, cysteine through phenylalanine, is 14 amino acids long. Of the read, only the CDR3 DNA is kept; its 42 bases are in frame from base 1. CDR1 and CDR2, looked up from the germline V gene, are MNHEY and SVGAGI. V lost 6 bases and J lost 3 bases, and the count of bases not matched to a germline gene is 5.